This record concerns one T cell receptor (beta chain) sequence. The data derive from a study of blood T cell repertoires in COVID-19. Across the study: Both acute and convalescent COVID-19 samples were obtained from the United States, Italy and Spain. PBMCs, B-cell-depleted T cells, or T cells provided the cDNA or gDNA that made up the material.

Deletions cut 2 bases from V and 6 bases from J, with 21 bases between. CDR3 length: 16 amino acids. Germline loops: CDR1 GTSNPN, CDR2 SVGIG (reference sequence). In the original analysis: The authors estimated nucleated cell counts from reference gene primer amplification. Assay used: immunoSEQ multiplex PCR; TCRdb lists only in-frame clones, some missing. V and J calls and clone size are as listed in that table; D and trimming were resolved from the DNA. Seen here are 300,000 or so clones, more than 75% observed once, and the top ten hold 1%. The TCR comes from a man in his forties or fifties with active or convalescent COVID-19. The chain has TRBV30 and TRBJ2-3; possible D gene TRBD1, 6 bases. What was sequenced was peripheral blood. CDR3 region: CAWSPLGQTLEDTQYF. CDR3 nucleotide sequence: TGTGCCTGGAGTCCTTTGGGACAAACCCTGGAGGATACGCAGTATTTT.